This T cell receptor (beta chain) stems from a study of T cells in Graves' hyperthyroidism and ophthalmopathy. Study results and limitations: Ophthalmopathy, which appeared later, was predicted by the model a median about 5.9 months before onset. Most thyroid clonotypes with frequency above 0.001 were detected in blood.

Germline CDR1 and CDR2: MNHEY and SVGEGT. V was shortened by 2 bases and J by 1 base, with 12 bases between the two germline ends. This CDR3 region has 16 residues. This clonotype was recorded a few times. Its antigen is currently unknown. Amplified TCR beta CDR3 regions derived from RNA transcripts. First-round RT-PCR of the TCR CDR3 relied on the HTBI primer set. TCRdb used MiXCR to reprocess the multiplex PCR reads, holding one entry per CDR3 protein. This repertoire shows fewer than 550,000 distinct CDR3 sequences, about a sixth found once; its top ten account for roughly 7.4%. Hyperthyroidism in the patients, aged 18 to 65, was newly diagnosed and under 2 months in duration.

Sequencing was done on a sample of blood. J is TRBJ1-5 and V is TRBV6-2 or TRBV6-3; no definite D call. The sequence was collected from a woman aged 18 to 35 with Graves' hyperthyroidism. CDR3 sequence reads: CASSYGWRGSNQPQHF. In DNA, the CDR3 is TGTGCCAGCAGTTACGGGTGGCGGGGAAGCAATCAGCCCCAGCATTTT.